These 8 T cell receptor beta chains originate from one sample sequenced in a study of cytomegalovirus exposure and HLA in healthy donors. The PCR employed 60 Vbeta primers together with 13 Jbeta primers. The method was immunoSEQ multiplex PCR; TCRdb's version includes in-frame clones alone and lacks a portion of them. The table has some 120,000 clones, roughly 83% seen once; the top ten hold around 20%. The specimen was PBMCs. These TCRs come from a young man in good health and CMV-seropositive.

The genes are TRBV7-2 and TRBJ1-1, with 8 bases lining up with TRBD1. The CDR3 loop spans 14 amino acids. The germline V gene encodes CDR1 SGHTA and CDR2 FQGNSA. The junction had 5 bases not matched to a gene; V was cut back by 3 bases and J by 5 bases. The CDR3 spells CASSFIQGGTEAFF. DNA of the CDR3: TGTGCCAGCAGCTTCATACAGGGGGGGACTGAAGCTTTCTTT.

The rearrangement links TRBV2 to TRBJ2-6; no definite D call. The V gene lost 1 base and the J gene lost 0 bases, with 7 bases spanning the gap. The CDR3 has 16 amino acids. Germline assignment: CDR1 SNHLY and CDR2 FYNNEI. CDR3 sequence: CASSEDESSGANVLTF. CDR3 nucleotide sequence: TGTGCCAGCAGTGAAGATGAGTCCTCTGGGGCCAACGTCCTGACTTTC.

The chain joins TRBV10-3 to TRBJ1-2; D is possibly TRBD1 (5 bases). The V gene's germline CDR1 is ENHRY and CDR2 SYGVKD. This CDR3 comprises 14 residues. Trimming shortened V by 9 bases and J by 0 bases, and 14 bases separated the two germline ends. In DNA form, the CDR3 reads TGTGCCATTCAACAGGAGATAACTAACTATGGCTACACCTTC. Protein: CAIQQEITNYGYTF.

This clone was found a few times. The rearrangement links TRBV7-9 to TRBJ1-1, with D uncertain. Germline V gene lookup returns CDR1 SEHNR and CDR2 FQNEAQ (reference sequence). This CDR3 region has 14 residues. The V gene lost 1 base and the J gene lost 3 bases, with 9 bases spanning the gap. Written as DNA, the CDR3 is TGTGCCAGCAGCTTAGATCTCGGGGACACTGAAGCTTTCTTT. Translation: CASSLDLGDTEAFF.

The V call is TRBV5-1, the J call TRBJ1-6; a weak D match, TRBD1 (5 bases). V was trimmed by 4 bases and J by 7 bases, leaving 9 bases between them. Germline V gene data show CDR1 as SGHRS and CDR2 as YFSETQ. The CDR3 has 13 amino acids. The CDR3 loop reads CASSPHRNSPLHF. The CDR3 nucleotides read TGCGCCAGCAGCCCACACAGGAATTCACCCCTCCACTTT.

This clone showed up just once. The chain employs TRBV7-3 and TRBJ2-7; 8 bases agree with TRBD2. Per the germline V gene, CDR1 is SGHTA and CDR2 is FQGTGA. The J segment lost 6 bases and the V segment lost 0 bases, leaving 7 bases of the junction unmatched. There are 15 residues in the CDR3. The CDR3 DNA sequence: TGTGCCAGCAGCTTAACGCCTAGCCGGGAGGGCGAGCAGTACTTC. The encoded protein is CASSLTPSREGEQYF.

The chain carries TRBV10-3 and TRBJ2-5; D might be TRBD2 (6 bases). CDR3 length: 13 residues. CDR1 and CDR2 (germline): ENHRY, SYGVKD. Deletions cut 3 bases from V and 3 bases from J, with 8 bases between. The CDR3 sequence is CAISDGGKETQYF. The CDR3 DNA follows: TGTGCCATCAGTGATGGCGGGAAAGAGACCCAGTACTTC.

A few counts support this clone. CDR3 in amino acids: CASSYSSGGDKKLFF. The CDR3 coding sequence is TGTGCCAGCAGTTACTCCTCAGGGGGCGATAAAAAACTGTTTTTT. The chain employs TRBV6-5 and TRBJ1-4; 8 positions agree with TRBD1. CDR3 size: 15 residues. Germline CDR1 and CDR2: MNHEY and SVGAGI. With V trimmed by 0 bases and J by 9 bases, 6 bases remained unmatched.